The T cell receptor (beta chain) described here comes from a study of technical replicates of blood from a few donors. V dropped 4 bases and J dropped 9 bases, with 19 bases sitting between them. The CDR3 length is 14 residues. Per the germline V gene, CDR1 is SGDLS and CDR2 is YYNGEE. Some clones are missing from TCRdb's copy, which holds only in-frame ones; the method was immunoSEQ multiplex PCR. This table holds some 13,000 clones, just under 95% found once. The chain recombines TRBV9 with TRBJ2-5; D might be TRBD1 (6 bases). Sequences were obtained from PBMCs. This TCR was recovered from a human donor in good health. The CDR3 bases are TGTGCCAGCAGCCCAACAGGGCAACTCGGGGCCCAGTACTTC. Protein: CASSPTGQLGAQYF.